Shown below are 8 T cell receptor beta chains from a single sample sequenced in a study of blood T cells in healthy people across ages. Alongside a J-beta primer mix, a sample-barcoded 5' primer served in a second PCR lasting about 7 to 12 cycles. TCRdb reprocessed the 5' RACE reads with MiXCR, giving one entry per CDR3 protein. The data hold 800,000 or so distinct CDR3 sequences, with about 42% observed a single time. The sample taken for sequencing was blood. These receptors came from a man older than 75 in good health.

This clonotype came up a few times. J is TRBJ1-4 and V is TRBV20-1, with D unresolved. The CDR3 loop spans 13 amino acids. V dropped 3 bases and J dropped 5 bases, with 10 bases sitting between them. The germline CDR1 and CDR2 sequences are DFQATT and SNEGSKA (reference sequence). Here the CDR3 DNA reads TGCAGTGCTAGTCCCCCCGGCAATGAAAAACTGTTTTTT. Translated, it gives CSASPPGNEKLFF.

A few counts support this clonotype. The V gene is TRBV4-1, the J gene TRBJ1-2; no reliable D call. Per germline, CDR1 MGHRA and CDR2 YSYEKL. CDR3 length equals 13 residues. Trimming cost V 1 base and J 4 bases, with 7 bases left between them. CDR3 nucleotides: TGCGCCAGCAGCCAAGGGGGTCGCTATGGCTACACCTTC. Translated, it gives CASSQGGRYGYTF.

The chain has TRBV28 and TRBJ2-7; 8 nucleotides line up with TRBD2. CDR3 length: 17 residues. V lost 1 base, J lost 1 base, and 9 bases stayed unmatched. The germline CDR1 and CDR2 sequences are MDHEN and SYDVKM. CDR3 loop: CASSLSQGVAGSYEQYF. The CDR3 region has the DNA TGTGCCAGCAGTTTATCTCAAGGGGTAGCGGGGTCCTACGAGCAGTACTTC.

This clonotype was seen repeatedly, ten times or more. V is TRBV28 and J is TRBJ2-3; 9 bases fit TRBD1. The germline V gene has CDR1 MDHEN and CDR2 SYDVKM. The CDR3 is made up of 15 amino acids. Trimming cost V 5 bases and J 3 bases; bases outside gene matches: 6. In DNA, the CDR3 is TGTGCCAGCAGTCGACCGGGACAGGGAACAGATACGCAGTATTTT. Protein sequence: CASSRPGQGTDTQYF.

This sequence joins TRBV12-3 or TRBV12-4 and TRBJ2-1, with 13 bases that match TRBD2. The CDR3 has 16 residues. The junction had 3 bases not matched to a gene; V was cut back by 3 bases and J by 4 bases. The CDR3 DNA is TGTGCCAGCAGTTTGGGACTAGCGGGGTATTACAATGAGCAGTTCTTC. Amino acid sequence: CASSLGLAGYYNEQFF.

The CDR3 DNA sequence: TGTGCCAGCAGTCCTCGAGGGGCCACCCAAGAGACCCAGTACTTC. Its protein is CASSPRGATQETQYF. The V call is TRBV28, the J call TRBJ2-5, with D possibly called TRBD1 or TRBD2 (5 bases each). In germline, CDR1 is MDHEN, CDR2 SYDVKM. The CDR3 totals 15 residues. Trimming left V 5 bases short and J 1 base short, with 14 bases between.

This clonotype occurred once. V is TRBV20-1 and J is TRBJ2-3, with D possibly TRBD2 on 5 matching bases. V lost 4 bases and J 0 bases, leaving 11 bases between the germline ends. The CDR3 is 14 residues long. Germline V gene sequence: CDR1 DFQATT, CDR2 SNEGSKA (reference sequence). The CDR3 protein is CSATGERSTDTQYF. The CDR3 DNA reads as TGCAGTGCTACCGGGGAGCGGAGCACAGATACGCAGTATTTT.

This chain connects TRBV20-1 to TRBJ2-3; 11 nucleotides line up with TRBD2. This CDR3 has 15 amino acids. Per germline, CDR1 DFQATT and CDR2 SNEGSKA (reference sequence). Losses at the gene ends were 3 bases for V and 2 bases for J; bases not matched to a gene: 4. The CDR3 reads CSARGLAVITDTQYF. For the CDR3, the DNA is TGCAGTGCTAGGGGACTAGCGGTGATCACAGATACGCAGTATTTT.